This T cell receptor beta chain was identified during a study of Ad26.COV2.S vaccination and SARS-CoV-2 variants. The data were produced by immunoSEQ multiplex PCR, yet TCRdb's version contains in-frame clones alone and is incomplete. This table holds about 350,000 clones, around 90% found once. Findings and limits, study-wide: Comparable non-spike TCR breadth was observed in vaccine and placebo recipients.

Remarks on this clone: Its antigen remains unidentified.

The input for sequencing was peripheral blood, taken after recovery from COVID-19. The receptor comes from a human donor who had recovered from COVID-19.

DNA of the CDR3: TGTGCCAGCAGCCTGAACCAGGTGAACACTGAAGCTTTCTTT. It yields the protein CASSLNQVNTEAFF. The V gene is TRBV7-9, the J gene TRBJ1-1, with D unresolved. Trimming took off 5 bases at V and 0 bases at J, with 10 bases between the two ends. The CDR3 is 14 amino acids. In germline, CDR1 is SEHNR, CDR2 FQNEAQ (reference sequence).